The 11 T cell receptor beta chains given below trace back to one sample, sequenced in a study of blood T cell repertoires in COVID-19. This table comes from immunoSEQ multiplex PCR, and its TCRdb copy is limited to in-frame clones, with some not included. The table includes roughly 200,000 clones, around 90% detected once. Source material: peripheral blood. The origin of the receptors is a man aged 35 to 55 with active or convalescent COVID-19.

The chain links TRBV15 to TRBJ2-6; TRBD1 is a possible D gene (5 bases). V was pared by 10 bases and J by 9 bases, with 13 bases between. The CDR3 contains 12 residues. The germline V gene encodes CDR1 LNHNV and CDR2 YYDKDF (reference sequence). Written as DNA, the CDR3 is TGTGCCATTTTGGACACTTACAACGTCCTGACTTTC. Protein sequence: CAILDTYNVLTF.

V gene TRBV4-3 combines with J gene TRBJ1-2; 9 bases map to TRBD1. CDR3 length equals 16 residues. Trimming at V came to 1 base and at J to 1 base, leaving 4 bases not matched to a gene. Germline-derived CDR1 and CDR2 are LGHNA and YSLEER. The CDR3 nucleotides are TGCGCCAGCAGCCAAGCTGGGACAGGGTATAACTATGGCTACACCTTC. It translates to CASSQAGTGYNYGYTF.

The chain carries TRBV3-1 (or the pseudogene TRBV3-2) and TRBJ2-7; weak D call: TRBD1 (5 bases). V was cut by 4 bases and J by 0 bases, with 19 bases left in between. CDR3 size: 17 residues. Germline V gene data show CDR1 as LGHDT and CDR2 as YNNKEL (reference sequence). CDR3 loop: CASSPGPATANSYEQYF. The CDR3 DNA follows: TGTGCCAGCAGCCCCGGACCCGCGACAGCCAACTCCTACGAGCAGTACTTC.

V gene TRBV14 combines with J gene TRBJ1-6; TRBD1 matches 8 bases. Per the germline V gene, CDR1 is SGHDN and CDR2 is FVKESK. The CDR3 length is 15 residues. With 5 bases clipped from V and 2 bases from J, the junction kept 2 bases outside the gene matches. CDR3 loop: CASSRQGPYNSPLHF. CDR3 coding DNA: TGTGCCAGCAGCAGACAGGGGCCCTATAATTCACCCCTCCACTTT.

The chain links TRBV5-6 to TRBJ2-7; 10 positions match TRBD2. The CDR3 loop spans 14 amino acids. Unmatched junction bases numbered 2, after V lost 3 bases and J lost 2 bases. CDR1 is SGHDT and CDR2 is YYEEEE in the germline V gene. CDR3 DNA sequence: TGTGCCAGCAGCTCCACTAGCGGGGCCTACGAGCAGTACTTC. Amino acids: CASSSTSGAYEQYF.

The rearrangement uses TRBV6-1 and TRBJ1-3; D is possibly TRBD1 (5 bases). Germline values: CDR1 MNHNS, CDR2 SASEGT. This CDR3 has 15 amino acids. Between the trimmed V and J ends, which lost 2 bases and 2 bases, there was a span of 10 bases. Written as DNA, the CDR3 is TGTGCCAGCAGTGAATGGGGCAGAACTGGAAACACCATATATTTT. Translating gives CASSEWGRTGNTIYF.

The CDR3 region has the DNA TGTGCCAGCAGCTTCAGATCGAACACTGAAGCTTTCTTT. Protein product: CASSFRSNTEAFF. This chain uses TRBV11-2 with TRBJ1-1; no reliable D call. The germline CDR1 and CDR2 sequences are SGHAT and FQNNGV. The CDR3 sequence is 13 residues long. V was cut by 3 bases and J by 1 base, with 6 bases left in between.

The chain carries TRBV9 and TRBJ2-5; D is unclear. The CDR3 is 13 amino acids. V was pared by 2 bases and J by 3 bases, with 8 bases between. CDR1 SGDLS and CDR2 YYNGEE come from the germline V gene. For the CDR3, the DNA is TGTGCCAGCAGCGTTACGATAGAAGAGACCCAGTACTTC. This gives the protein CASSVTIEETQYF.

The CDR3 reads CASSPTDSSNQPQHF. DNA of the CDR3: TGTGCCAGCAGCCCAACGGACAGTAGCAATCAGCCCCAGCATTTT. The chain uses TRBV3-1 (or the pseudogene TRBV3-2) and TRBJ1-5; perhaps TRBD1 as D (6 bases). This CDR3 has 15 amino acids. Looked up from germline, CDR1 is LGHDT and CDR2 is YNNKEL (reference sequence). Trimming cost V 4 bases and J 0 bases, with 10 bases left between them.

CDR3 loop: CASSQDWETGGSNEKLFF. In nucleotides, the CDR3 is TGTGCCAGCAGCCAAGATTGGGAGACAGGGGGCTCTAATGAAAAACTGTTTTTT. The V call is TRBV3-1 (or the pseudogene TRBV3-2), the J call TRBJ1-4; 10 bases match TRBD1. J gave up 3 bases and V 0 bases, and 7 bases lay outside the gene matches. CDR1 is LGHDT and CDR2 is YNNKEL in the germline V gene (reference sequence). This CDR3 contains 18 residues.

This chain links TRBV3-1 (or the pseudogene TRBV3-2) with TRBJ2-5; 7 bases are shared with TRBD1. CDR1 and CDR2 (germline): LGHDT, YNNKEL (reference sequence). V lost 1 base, J lost 3 bases, and 8 bases stayed unmatched. CDR3 length: 16 residues. The CDR3: CASSQVGGASKETQYF. In DNA form, the CDR3 reads TGTGCCAGCAGCCAAGTAGGGGGCGCTTCGAAAGAGACCCAGTACTTC.